Listed here are 23 T cell receptor beta chains from one sample, sequenced in a study of cytomegalovirus exposure and HLA in healthy donors. With 60 Vbeta and 13 Jbeta primers, the PCR was carried out. The assay was immunoSEQ multiplex PCR, and TCRdb's table has in-frame clones only and misses some. This table has 200,000 or so clones, approximately 80% appearing once. The sample taken for sequencing was PBMCs. These receptors all stem from a man between 25 and 39 years old in good health and CMV-seronegative.

This sequence joins TRBV27 and TRBJ2-7; possibly TRBD2 for D (5 bases). The CDR3 extends over 14 amino acids. The germline V gene has CDR1 MNHEY and CDR2 SMNVEV (reference sequence). V was cut by 4 bases and J by 3 bases, with 13 bases left in between. CDR3 sequence: CASSWAGRGYEQYF. CDR3 nucleotide sequence: TGTGCCAGCAGTTGGGCGGGTAGAGGCTACGAGCAGTACTTC.

The chain recombines TRBV6-6 with TRBJ1-3; 7 bases map to TRBD1. The CDR3 is 14 amino acids. The J segment lost 2 bases and the V segment lost 2 bases, leaving 0 bases of the junction unmatched. Germline V lookup: CDR1 MNHNY, CDR2 SVGAGI (reference sequence). The CDR3 DNA follows: TGTGCCAGCAGTTACGACAGGGCTGGAAACACCATATATTTT. Its translation is CASSYDRAGNTIYF.

About this clone itself: The same CDR3 also results from other DNA sequences found in this sample. V and J are TRBV2 and TRBJ1-5; D unresolved. CDR1 is SNHLY, CDR2 FYNNEI, per germline. The V and J ends lost 4 bases and 1 base respectively, with 14 bases between them. CDR3 length equals 16 residues. CDR3 protein: CASSGRTGQSNQPQHF. In DNA, the CDR3 is TGTGCCAGCAGTGGGAGGACGGGCCAAAGCAATCAGCCCCAGCATTTT.

V gene TRBV5-1 combines with J gene TRBJ1-3; 7 bases are a match to TRBD1. CDR1 is SGHRS, CDR2 YFSETQ, per germline. V lost 4 bases to trimming and J lost 4 bases; unmatched junction nucleotides: 8. This CDR3 is built from 15 residues. The DNA of the CDR3 is TGCGCCAGCAGCCCATGGACAGGTGAAGGAAACACCATATATTTT. Its protein product is CASSPWTGEGNTIYF.

The chain joins TRBV6-4 to TRBJ1-5; 7 nucleotides match TRBD1. Unmatched junction bases numbered 18, after V lost 6 bases and J lost 7 bases. CDR1 MRHNA and CDR2 SNTAGT come from the germline V gene. The CDR3 totals 17 residues. This CDR3 reads CASSSTYQGGAGQPQHF. CDR3 nucleotides: TGTGCCAGCAGCTCCACCTACCAGGGGGGTGCTGGGCAGCCCCAGCATTTT.

This CDR3 reads CASRDISPDEQFF. The CDR3 region has the DNA TGTGCCAGCAGGGACATTTCACCCGATGAGCAGTTCTTC. This chain links TRBV2 with TRBJ2-1; D possibly corresponds to TRBD1 (5 bases). This CDR3 is built from 13 residues. Trimming cost V 6 bases and J 8 bases, with 14 bases left between them. Germline-derived CDR1 and CDR2 are SNHLY and FYNNEI.

V usage is TRBV5-4 and J usage is TRBJ2-2; possible D gene TRBD1, 6 bases. Germline values: CDR1 SGHNT, CDR2 YYREEE (reference sequence). V was trimmed by 2 bases and J by 5 bases, leaving 13 bases between them. This CDR3 has 15 amino acids. The CDR3 DNA follows: TGTGCCAGCAGCTTCGTAGGGCAGGGGACCGGGGAGCTGTTTTTT. Translation: CASSFVGQGTGELFF.

This rearrangement joins TRBV14 to TRBJ2-3; a possible D gene is TRBD2 (7 bases). Germline lookup yields CDR1 SGHDN and CDR2 FVKESK. Trimming left V 0 bases short and J 2 bases short, with 12 bases between. The CDR3 has 16 residues. DNA of the CDR3: TGTGCCAGCAGCCAAGATCGGGGGGCTCCCACAGATACGCAGTATTTT. It translates to CASSQDRGAPTDTQYF.

CDR3 sequence (DNA): TGTGCCAGCAGTTACCCCAGACCTCGACTAGCGGGGCACACAGATACGCAGTATTTT. Its translation: CASSYPRPRLAGHTDTQYF. This rearrangement joins TRBV6-7 to TRBJ2-3; 11 nucleotides match TRBD2. Being an ORF, TRBV6-7 has a function that is uncertain. The CDR3 length is 19 residues. Trimming cost V 2 bases and J 2 bases; bases outside gene matches: 12.

J is TRBJ2-7 and V is TRBV11-2; 7 bases fit TRBD1. The ends lost 5 bases at V and 0 bases at J; junction bases unmatched: 10. CDR3 length: 16 amino acids. In germline, CDR1 is SGHAT, CDR2 FQNNGV. The CDR3 DNA reads as TGTGCCAGCAGCACTCACAGGGGTAAAACCTCCTACGAGCAGTACTTC. It translates to CASSTHRGKTSYEQYF.

V is TRBV7-3 and J is TRBJ2-2, with a weak D call TRBD2 (6 bases). The germline V gene has CDR1 SGHTA and CDR2 FQGTGA. Trimming cost V 5 bases and J 6 bases, with 13 bases left between them. The CDR3 has 14 amino acids. The CDR3 bases are TGTGCCAGCAGCCCGACTAGGGCCGCCGGGGAGCTGTTTTTT. This codes for CASSPTRAAGELFF.

On this clone: The CDR3 does not end in the conserved phenylalanine or tryptophan, so this is likely a read error. The genes are TRBV6-5 and TRBJ1-2, with 7 bases matching TRBD1. The CDR3 has 14 residues. CDR1 is MNHEY and CDR2 is SVGAGI in the germline V gene. V lost 0 bases and J lost 6; bases outside the gene matches: 4. The CDR3 DNA sequence: TGTGCCAGCAGTTACTCTGGGCAGGGGGATGGCTACACCCTC. Protein sequence: CASSYSGQGDGYTL.

The chain combines TRBV28 with TRBJ2-4; TRBD2 is a possible D gene (7 bases). In germline, CDR1 is MDHEN, CDR2 SYDVKM. The CDR3 has 14 amino acids. The V and J ends lost 3 bases and 7 bases respectively, with 13 bases between them. The CDR3 loop is CASSLRGGVNIQYF. CDR3 DNA: TGTGCCAGCAGTTTGAGAGGGGGGGTTAACATTCAGTACTTC. Looking up the rest from reference TRBV28 and TRBJ2-4 gives the full variable domain: DVKVTQSSRYLVKRTGEKVFLECVQDMDHENMFWYRQDPGLGLRLIYFSYDVKMKEKGDIPEGYSVSREKKERFSLILESASTNQTSMYLCASSLRGGVNIQYFGAGTRLSVL.

The chain combines TRBV5-1 with TRBJ2-3; 15 bases line up with TRBD2. CDR3 size: 18 residues. Germline loops: CDR1 SGHRS, CDR2 YFSETQ. With 4 bases clipped from V and 1 base from J, the junction kept 7 bases outside the gene matches. This chain's CDR3 is CASSPGLAGGRGTDTQYF. The CDR3 DNA is TGCGCCAGCAGCCCGGGACTAGCGGGGGGCCGGGGCACAGATACGCAGTATTTT.

This clone was observed a handful of times. The junction and the germline gene differ at one end; a read error may be behind it. The J gene is TRBJ2-6, the V gene TRBV18; tentatively, D is TRBD2 (6 bases). This CDR3 has 15 residues. Germline V lookup: CDR1 KGHSH, CDR2 LQKENI. This chain's CDR3 is CASSHEGGRASVLTF. CDR3 nucleotides: TGTGCCAGCTCACACGAGGGAGGTAGGGCCAGCGTCCTGACTTTC.

The chain joins TRBV5-1 to TRBJ2-5; possible D gene TRBD1, 5 bases. The CDR3 loop spans 14 amino acids. The germline V gene has CDR1 SGHRS and CDR2 YFSETQ. Trimming took 0 bases from V and 4 from J, leaving 10 bases between them. The CDR3 bases are TGCGCCAGCAGCTTGGAGGCAGGGATAGAGACCCAGTACTTC. It codes for CASSLEAGIETQYF.

The V gene is TRBV11-2, the J gene TRBJ1-2; unclear D gene. V shed 6 bases and J shed 2 bases, with 16 bases lying between them. Germline CDR1 is SGHAT and CDR2 is FQNNGV. This CDR3 has 15 amino acids. For the CDR3, the DNA is TGTGCCAGCAGAGCCTTAGTGGACTCAAACTATGGCTACACCTTC. Its protein product is CASRALVDSNYGYTF.

This chain connects TRBV9 to TRBJ2-3; D gene uncertain. This CDR3 is built from 18 residues. V lost 3 bases and J 1 base, leaving 21 bases between the germline ends. The V gene's germline CDR1 is SGDLS and CDR2 YYNGEE. The CDR3, as DNA: TGTGCCAGCAGCGGCTCGGATGGAGTAATACTTGGCACAGATACGCAGTATTTT. Translation gives CASSGSDGVILGTDTQYF. The complete variable domain, with remaining parts taken from reference TRBV9 and TRBJ2-3, reads DSGVTQTPKHLITATGQRVTLRCSPRSGDLSVYWYQQSLDQGLQFLIQYYNGEERAKGNILERFSAQQFPDLHSELNLSSLELGDSALYFCASSGSDGVILGTDTQYFGPGTRLTVL.

The CDR3 here is CASSLVTSPYEQYF. The DNA for the CDR3 is TGTGCCAGCAGCTTAGTTACTAGCCCATACGAGCAGTACTTC. This chain joins TRBV7-9 and TRBJ2-5; D might be TRBD2 (6 bases). The J call may be faulty, since TRBJ2-7 better matches the DNA end. The CDR3 length is 14 residues. Germline assignment: CDR1 SEHNR and CDR2 FQNEAQ (reference sequence).

CDR3 sequence (DNA): TGTGCCACCAGAAGCTGGGCAGGAACAACTGAAGCTTTCTTT. It codes for CATRSWAGTTEAFF. The chain employs TRBV6-1 and TRBJ1-1; D uncertain. V was shortened by 10 bases and J by 5 bases, with 20 bases between the two germline ends. The length of the CDR3 is 14 residues. Germline CDR1 and CDR2: MNHNS and SASEGT.

This clone was recorded a few times. V usage is TRBV4-1 and J usage is TRBJ1-1, with a weak D call TRBD1 (6 bases). Trimming removed 0 bases at V and 4 bases at J, with 9 bases between. The CDR3 spans 14 residues. From germline, CDR1 is MGHRA and CDR2 YSYEKL. CDR3 sequence reads: CASSQEGGVTEAFF. CDR3 bases: TGCGCCAGCAGCCAAGAAGGGGGGGTCACTGAAGCTTTCTTT.

The rearrangement links TRBV10-3 to TRBJ1-5; TRBD1 aligns across 8 bases. The V gene's germline CDR1 is ENHRY and CDR2 SYGVKD. The junction had 7 bases not matched to a gene; V was cut back by 6 bases and J by 6 bases. CDR3 length equals 14 residues. The CDR3 region has the DNA TGTGCCATCAGAAAGGACAGGGATGGTCAGCCCCAGCATTTT. Translation: CAIRKDRDGQPQHF.

This chain connects TRBV11-2 to TRBJ1-1; D is possibly TRBD1 (6 bases). Germline V gene sequence: CDR1 SGHAT, CDR2 FQNNGV. V lost 5 bases to trimming and J lost 6 bases, with 19 bases between them. This CDR3 contains 15 residues. The CDR3 bases are TGTGCCAGCAGCATTCAACCCCAGGGGACGTCTGAAGCTTTCTTT. Protein sequence: CASSIQPQGTSEAFF.